This T cell receptor (beta chain) was sequenced in a study of response to subunit inactivated influenza vaccine (dated by TCRdb to between 2018 and 2020). Context from the whole study: To follow how T cells responded to a trivalent subunit inactivated influenza vaccine, the researchers relied on deep quantitative profiling of the T cell receptor repertoire.

Here is what the overall study found, with its caveats: The authors suggested that each seasonal influenza vaccination may recruit only a limited number of new T cells.

V was cut back by 0 bases and J by 3 bases, leaving a gap of 14 bases between them. CDR1 and CDR2 are drawn from the germline V gene: LGHNA, YNFKEQ. The CDR3 runs 16 amino acids, cysteine and phenylalanine included. Only the CDR3 part of the read is kept: 48 bases, read in frame from the first base. This clonotype was detected only a few times. The antigen it binds to is not known. No base qualities exist here, and no much larger clone lies one base off it. The library was prepared using RT-PCR. Sequencing took place on an Illumina HiSeq 2500. TCRdb trimmed the raw reads at Q25, called clones with MiXCR and kept productive beta chains. One record per CDR3 amino acid sequence lists the most common genes and DNA. The sample table shows 860,000 or so distinct CDR3 sequences, and around 20% are seen once. The ten largest clones represent about 10% of the sample.

The receptor's source is a man aged 50 to 60 who received an inactivated influenza vaccine. Donor details come from another sample of the same person, matched by shared clones. The chain joins TRBV4-2 to TRBJ1-1; tentative D gene TRBD1, with 6 bases matching. The starting material was PBMCs from blood, obtained about 5 days after vaccination. CDR3 region: CASSQDRGKGDTEAFF. The bases read TGTGCCAGCAGCCAAGACAGGGGCAAGGGAGACACTGAAGCTTTCTTT.